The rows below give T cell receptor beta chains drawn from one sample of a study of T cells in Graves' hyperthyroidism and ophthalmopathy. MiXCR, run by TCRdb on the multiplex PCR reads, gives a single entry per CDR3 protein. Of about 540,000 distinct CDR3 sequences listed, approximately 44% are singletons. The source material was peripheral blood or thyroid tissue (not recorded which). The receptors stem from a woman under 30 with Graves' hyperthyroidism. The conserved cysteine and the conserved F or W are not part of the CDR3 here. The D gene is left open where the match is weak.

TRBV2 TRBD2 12 ASSEVGGEYEQY
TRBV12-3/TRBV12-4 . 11 ATVREGGQPQH
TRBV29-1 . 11 SVRAEGDSPLH
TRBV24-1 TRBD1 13 ATSDTTGRNTEAF
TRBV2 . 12 ASSLRQSNYGYT
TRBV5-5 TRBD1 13 ASSLGTGYNQPQH
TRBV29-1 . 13 SVVSGAYSNQPQH
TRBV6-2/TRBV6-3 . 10 ASSYSVTQAF
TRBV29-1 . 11 SVRPELNEKLF
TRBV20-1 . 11 SATNGFNQPQH
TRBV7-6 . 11 ASSRGSPGEQY